A single sample gave rise to the 29 T cell receptor beta chains below, sequenced in a study of cytomegalovirus exposure and HLA in healthy donors. In the PCR, 60 Vbeta and 13 Jbeta primers were used. Repertoires were generated with immunoSEQ multiplex PCR, while TCRdb's copy carries only in-frame clones and drops some. The sample has 150,000 to 200,000 clones; around two thirds are singletons. The sequencing input was PBMCs. The receptors were gathered from a man aged 35 to 55 in good health and CMV-seronegative.

As DNA, the CDR3 is TGTGCCAGCAGAACGACAGCGGGCGACGGCTACACCTTC. Protein sequence: CASRTTAGDGYTF. The chain joins TRBV6-1 to TRBJ1-2; possible D gene TRBD1, 5 bases. Germline V CDR1 and CDR2: MNHNS, SASEGT. Trimming removed 6 bases from V and 8 bases from J, with 16 bases in between. This CDR3 contains 13 residues.

The chain recombines TRBV4-3 with TRBJ2-7, with 8 bases that match TRBD2. Germline lookup yields CDR1 LGHNA and CDR2 YSLEER. With V trimmed by 4 bases and J by 2 bases, 4 bases remained unmatched. This CDR3 is 14 amino acids long. The CDR3 region has the DNA TGCGCCAGCAGCCTAGCGGGACCGACCTACGAGCAGTACTTC. This codes for CASSLAGPTYEQYF.

CDR3 DNA sequence: TGTGCCAGTAGTCCCTGGACTAGCGCGGAAGAGACCCAGTACTTC. Amino acid sequence: CASSPWTSAEETQYF. V is TRBV19 and J is TRBJ2-5; 9 nucleotides line up with TRBD2. With 5 bases clipped from V and 3 bases from J, the junction kept 7 bases outside the gene matches. Germline V gene data show CDR1 as LNHDA and CDR2 as SQIVND (reference sequence). The CDR3 sequence is 15 residues long.

This clone turned up a few times. The CDR3: CASRPTASSYNEQFF. The CDR3 DNA is TGTGCCAGCAGGCCGACTGCGAGCTCCTACAATGAGCAGTTCTTC. V and J are TRBV28 and TRBJ2-1; no firm D call. V dropped 6 bases and J dropped 0 bases, with 12 bases sitting between them. The CDR3 covers 15 residues. CDR1 MDHEN and CDR2 SYDVKM come from the germline V gene.

This rearrangement joins TRBV6-5 to TRBJ2-7; 7 nucleotides line up with TRBD1. V lost 6 bases, J lost 4 bases, and 6 bases stayed unmatched. The CDR3 covers 13 residues. The germline V gene encodes CDR1 MNHEY and CDR2 SVGAGI. The CDR3 DNA is TGTGCCAGCAGAGCCTCACAGGGGTACGAGCAGTACTTC. As protein: CASRASQGYEQYF.

This rearrangement joins TRBV19 to TRBJ1-2, with a possible D match to TRBD1 (5 bases). CDR3 size: 14 residues. CDR1 is LNHDA, CDR2 SQIVND, per germline (reference sequence). Between the trimmed V and J ends, which lost 5 bases and 3 bases, there was a span of 13 bases. The CDR3 bases are TGTGCCAGTAGTGGGGTGGGGGAGGACTATGGCTACACCTTC. It encodes CASSGVGEDYGYTF.

This chain uses TRBV28 with TRBJ1-4, with a weak D call TRBD1 (5 bases). Germline CDR1 is MDHEN and CDR2 is SYDVKM. This CDR3 spans 15 amino acids. V lost 7 bases to trimming and J lost 7 bases, with 19 bases between them. This CDR3 is CASTPGKGVGEKLFF. CDR3 in DNA: TGTGCCAGCACACCCGGAAAAGGGGTTGGTGAAAAACTGTTTTTT.

This clone was seen more than once but under ten times. As DNA, the CDR3 is TGTGCCAGCAGCTTGACAGGCTACGAGCAGTACTTC. This codes for CASSLTGYEQYF. This rearrangement joins TRBV5-8 to TRBJ2-7; maybe TRBD1 (5 bases). Germline lookup yields CDR1 SGHTS and CDR2 YDEGEE. This CDR3 is built from 12 residues. The germline V and J ends were trimmed by 1 base and 3 bases, with 5 bases remaining between them.

V is TRBV29-1 and J is TRBJ1-1; 7 positions match TRBD1. V gave up 3 bases and J gave up 4 bases; unmatched junction bases: 5. Germline lookup yields CDR1 SQVTM and CDR2 ANQGSEA. The CDR3 has 13 residues. CDR3 residues: CSVDKTGSTEAFF. DNA for the CDR3: TGCAGCGTTGACAAGACAGGGTCCACTGAAGCTTTCTTT.

This clone appeared once. The chain combines TRBV5-6 with TRBJ1-5; 8 positions match TRBD1. CDR1 is SGHDT and CDR2 is YYEEEE in the germline V gene. The CDR3 sequence is 14 residues long. V shed 0 bases and J 7 bases; nucleotides not matched to a gene: 3. Here the CDR3 DNA reads TGTGCCAGCAGCTTGGACAGGGGGGGACAGCCCCAGCATTTT. It translates to CASSLDRGGQPQHF.

J is TRBJ1-1 and V is TRBV29-1; maybe TRBD1 (5 bases). Per the germline V gene, CDR1 is SQVTM and CDR2 is ANQGSEA. The ends were cut back, 3 bases at V and 5 bases at J, with 10 bases in the middle. The CDR3 covers 12 residues. CDR3 bases: TGCAGCGTTGACCCTGGGGGGACTGAAGCTTTCTTT. This sequence encodes CSVDPGGTEAFF.

This sequence joins TRBV28 and TRBJ1-2; the match to TRBD1 covers 7 bases. V was clipped by 4 bases and J by 7 bases; unmatched bases: 0. CDR1 is MDHEN and CDR2 is SYDVKM in the germline V gene. This CDR3 has 11 residues. The CDR3 sequence is CASSYRGGYTF. The CDR3 DNA is TGTGCCAGCAGTTACAGGGGTGGCTACACCTTC.

This clone was counted between two and nine times. The J gene is TRBJ1-6, the V gene TRBV14; D is uncertain. Trimming shortened V by 2 bases and J by 6 bases, and 5 bases separated the two germline ends. Germline V gives CDR1 SGHDN, CDR2 FVKESK. CDR3 length: 13 amino acids. The CDR3 here is CASSQRFNSPLHF. CDR3 nucleotide sequence: TGTGCCAGCAGCCAACGGTTTAATTCACCCCTCCACTTT.

This clone has just one count. This chain's CDR3 is CASSPSGSLYETQYF. CDR3 nucleotide sequence: TGTGCCAGCTCACCTAGCGGGAGCTTGTATGAGACCCAGTACTTC. V is TRBV18 and J is TRBJ2-5; 9 bases agree with TRBD2. Trimming removed 3 bases from V and 5 bases from J; junction bases left unmatched: 7. The germline V gene has CDR1 KGHSH and CDR2 LQKENI. The CDR3 covers 15 residues.

The rearrangement joins TRBV2 to TRBJ2-7, with 9 bases fitting TRBD1. The CDR3 contains 14 residues. In germline, CDR1 is SNHLY, CDR2 FYNNEI. The junction had 7 bases not matched to a gene; V was cut back by 7 bases and J by 3 bases. This CDR3 reads CASNLQGARYEQYF. The CDR3 nucleotides are TGTGCCAGCAACCTACAGGGGGCTCGCTACGAGCAGTACTTC.

The V and J genes are TRBV5-4 and TRBJ2-2; 10 bases are shared with TRBD1. Germline CDR1 is SGHNT and CDR2 is YYREEE (reference sequence). With 4 bases clipped from V and 4 bases from J, the junction kept 7 bases outside the gene matches. The CDR3 contains 16 residues. CDR3 sequence reads: CASSPRTGGSTGELFF. The CDR3 region has the DNA TGTGCCAGCAGCCCTAGGACAGGGGGGAGCACCGGGGAGCTGTTTTTT.

V gene TRBV5-5 combines with J gene TRBJ1-2, with D perhaps TRBD1 (6 bases). Germline CDR1 SGHKS, CDR2 YYEKEE (reference sequence). Trimming shortened V by 4 bases and J by 5 bases, and 18 bases separated the two germline ends. The CDR3 is 15 amino acids. CDR3 coding DNA: TGTGCCAGCAGCGAGAGTTCAGGGGAAACTTATGGCTACACCTTC. Amino acid sequence: CASSESSGETYGYTF.

The rearrangement links TRBV5-6 to TRBJ1-1; TRBD1 matches 8 bases. The CDR3 runs 14 residues. V shed 4 bases and J 4 bases; nucleotides not matched to a gene: 6. The germline gives CDR1 SGHDT, CDR2 YYEEEE. Written as DNA, the CDR3 is TGTGCCAGCAGCCCTTCAGGGGGCGTCACTGAAGCTTTCTTT. Translating it yields CASSPSGGVTEAFF.

CDR3 residues: CAWGLTDYEQYF. CDR3 coding DNA: TGTGCCTGGGGGTTAACCGACTACGAGCAGTACTTC. The chain is built from TRBV30 and TRBJ2-5; D remains ambiguous. The J call may be in error: the DNA end matches TRBJ2-7 better. The length of the CDR3 is 12 residues. From germline, CDR1 is GTSNPN and CDR2 SVGIG (reference sequence).

The chain carries TRBV7-6 and TRBJ2-3; D might be TRBD1 (6 bases). V lost 5 bases, J lost 3 bases, and 12 bases lay in between. Germline lookup yields CDR1 SGHVS and CDR2 FNYEAQ. The CDR3 is 14 residues long. The CDR3 loop is CASSTRTVTDTQYF. CDR3 nucleotide sequence: TGTGCCAGCAGCACTCGGACAGTAACAGATACGCAGTATTTT.

The V gene is TRBV19, the J gene TRBJ2-2; D call uncertain. The length of the CDR3 is 14 residues. Germline V CDR1 and CDR2: LNHDA, SQIVND (reference sequence). Between the trimmed V and J ends, which lost 1 base and 0 bases, there was a span of 3 bases. This CDR3 reads CASSIAANTGELFF. The DNA for the CDR3 is TGTGCCAGTAGTATAGCAGCGAACACCGGGGAGCTGTTTTTT.

The chain recombines TRBV12-2 with TRBJ2-7; the D call of TRBD2 is as the table states it, not checked on the DNA. TRBV12-2 is a pseudogene. This CDR3 contains 15 residues. The CDR3 loop reads CASRLVLVQSNEQYF. For the CDR3, the DNA is TGTGCAAGTCGCTTAGTACTTGTCCAATCCAACGAGCAGTACTTC.

The rearrangement joins TRBV6-5 to TRBJ2-5, with TRBD2 identical over 7 bases. Trimming cost V 7 bases and J 4 bases; bases outside gene matches: 6. The CDR3 is made up of 13 amino acids. Germline values: CDR1 MNHEY, CDR2 SVGAGI. This CDR3 reads CASKTAGVETQYF. The DNA of the CDR3 is TGTGCCAGCAAGACGGCGGGAGTAGAGACCCAGTACTTC.

The J gene is TRBJ2-7, the V gene TRBV7-9; TRBD2 agrees at 9 bases. The germline gives CDR1 SEHNR, CDR2 FQNEAQ (reference sequence). Unmatched junction bases numbered 7, after V lost 8 bases and J lost 5 bases. This CDR3 spans 13 amino acids. CDR3 bases: TGTGCCAGCGGAATTAGCGGGGGCGACGAGCAGTACTTC. Protein sequence: CASGISGGDEQYF.

V usage is TRBV9 and J usage is TRBJ2-1; TRBD2 aligns across 14 bases. The CDR3 consists of 18 residues. The trim removed 4 bases at V and 0 bases at J, leaving 6 bases unmatched. Germline values: CDR1 SGDLS, CDR2 YYNGEE. This CDR3 is CASSSHGTSGGSYNEQFF. CDR3 coding DNA: TGTGCCAGCAGCAGCCACGGGACTAGCGGGGGCTCCTACAATGAGCAGTTCTTC.

The chain links TRBV6-5 to TRBJ2-1; 7 nucleotides line up with TRBD2. Germline CDR1 MNHEY, CDR2 SVGAGI. This CDR3 contains 15 residues. With V trimmed by 7 bases and J by 4 bases, 10 bases remained unmatched. CDR3 sequence: CASTPRAGAYNEQFF. The DNA of the CDR3 is TGTGCCAGCACTCCCCGGGCGGGAGCTTACAATGAGCAGTTCTTC.

The chain recombines TRBV5-4 with TRBJ2-1, with TRBD2 matching over 9 bases. The CDR3 runs 15 residues. The germline CDR1 and CDR2 sequences are SGHNT and YYREEE (reference sequence). The V and J ends lost 4 bases and 5 bases, in that order; junction bases with no gene match: 7. The CDR3 is CASSPRAGGDNEQFF. CDR3 nucleotides: TGTGCCAGCAGCCCAAGAGCGGGAGGAGACAATGAGCAGTTCTTC.

Worth noting for this clone: At one end the junction does not follow the germline gene, possibly because of a read error. This chain uses TRBV7-9 with TRBJ2-7, with TRBD2 identical over 11 bases. This CDR3 contains 16 residues. Germline-derived CDR1 and CDR2 are SEHNR and FQNEAQ (reference sequence). The DNA for the CDR3 is TGTTCCAGCAGCTTAGGTCCTAGCGGGAGGTGGTACGAGCAGTACTTC. As protein: CSSSLGPSGRWYEQYF. Drawing the rest from reference TRBV7-9 and TRBJ2-7, the complete variable domain is DTGVSQNPRHKITKRGQNVTFRCDPISEHNRLYWYRQTLGQGPEFLTYFQNEAQLEKSRLLSDRFSAERPKGSFSTLEIQRTEQGDSAMYLCSSSLGPSGRWYEQYFGPGTRLTVT.

This chain uses TRBV25-1 with TRBJ1-2, with D possibly TRBD1 on 5 matching bases. This CDR3 is 15 amino acids long. The V and J ends lost 4 bases and 7 bases respectively, with 19 bases between them. Germline V gives CDR1 MGHDK, CDR2 SYGVNS. Written as DNA, the CDR3 is TGTGCCAGCAGTGCGCTTTCGACAGCAGGAAGTGGCTACACCTTC. This sequence encodes CASSALSTAGSGYTF.